This note documents a single T cell receptor beta chain sequence. The entry originates in a study of blood T cell repertoires in COVID-19. Study context: PBMCs, B-cell-depleted T cells, or T cells were the source of the cDNA or gDNA that made up the material.

The CDR3 runs to 18 residues. V gave up 1 base and J gave up 1 base, with 17 bases separating them. Germline CDR1 and CDR2: SGHNT and YENEEA. Assignments of participants to cohorts depended upon their own reported clinical history. Authors' analysis steps: Nucleated cell number was recorded as an estimate derived from reference gene primer amplification. Method: immunoSEQ multiplex PCR; TCRdb's copy keeps in-frame clones and lacks some. That table furnishes V, J and clone size, whereas the DNA furnished D and trimming. This sample has 140,000 or so clones, with approximately 86% found just once. The receptor's source is a woman between 35 and 50 years old who had recovered from COVID-19. The V call is TRBV11-3, the J call TRBJ1-5; D remains unclear. Material: PBMCs or T cells enriched from blood (not recorded which). As DNA, the CDR3 is TGTGCCAGCAGCTTAGCGCGGGAGACACAAGAGAGCAATCAGCCCCAGCATTTT. It encodes CASSLARETQESNQPQHF.